What follows describes a single TCR beta chain. This record comes from a study of blood T cell repertoires in COVID-19. This CDR3 contains 12 residues. The V and J ends lost 2 bases and 8 bases respectively, with 9 bases between them. Germline CDR1 reads ENHRY; CDR2 reads SYGVKD. Assay: immunoSEQ multiplex PCR; the TCRdb copy retains only in-frame clones and omits some. This sample has tens of thousands of clones; roughly 87% occur once, and the top ten carry 20% to 25%. J is TRBJ1-1 and V is TRBV10-3, with D possibly matching TRBD1 (6 bases). The specimen was peripheral blood. The clonotype was recovered from a woman aged 80 or over with COVID-19, enrolled during active disease. The CDR3 coding sequence is TGTGCCATCAGTGAGCCTACAGGGGAAGCTTTCTTT. Translating gives CAISEPTGEAFF.